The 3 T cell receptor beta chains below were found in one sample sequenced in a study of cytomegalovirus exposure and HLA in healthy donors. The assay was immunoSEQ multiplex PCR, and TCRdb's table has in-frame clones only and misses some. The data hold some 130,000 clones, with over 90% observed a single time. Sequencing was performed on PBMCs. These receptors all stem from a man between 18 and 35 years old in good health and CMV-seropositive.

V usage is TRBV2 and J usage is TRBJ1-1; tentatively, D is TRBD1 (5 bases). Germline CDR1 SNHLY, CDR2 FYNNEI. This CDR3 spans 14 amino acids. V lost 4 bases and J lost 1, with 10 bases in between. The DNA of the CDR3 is TGTGCCAGCAGTGGCGATGGGGCGAACACTGAAGCTTTCTTT. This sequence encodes CASSGDGANTEAFF.

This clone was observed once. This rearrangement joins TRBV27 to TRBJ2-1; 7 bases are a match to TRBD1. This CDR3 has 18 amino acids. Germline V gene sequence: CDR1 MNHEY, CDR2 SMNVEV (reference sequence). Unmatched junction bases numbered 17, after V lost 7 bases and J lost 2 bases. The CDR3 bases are TGTGCCAGCACCCAGAGGGTTGGGACAGCCATGGCCTACAATGAGCAGTTCTTC. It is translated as CASTQRVGTAMAYNEQFF.

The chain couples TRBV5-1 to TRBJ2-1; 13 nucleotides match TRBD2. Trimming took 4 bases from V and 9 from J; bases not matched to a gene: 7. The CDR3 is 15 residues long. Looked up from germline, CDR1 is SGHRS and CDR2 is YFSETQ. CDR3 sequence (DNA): TGCGCCAGCAGCCTGGGACTAGCGGGAATGAGTGAGCAGTTCTTC. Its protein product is CASSLGLAGMSEQFF.